These 18 T cell receptor beta chains were all obtained from the same sample, sequenced in a study of STAT5B mutations in CD4+ large granular lymphocyte leukemia. Only in-frame clones appear in the TCRdb table, and some are missing; sequencing was by immunoSEQ multiplex PCR. Seen here are tens of thousands of clones, roughly 76% observed once, and the top ten hold around 4.3%. The sequencing sample was made of CD4+ T cells from blood buffy coats. These receptors all stem from a human donor in good health.

This clone occurred once. The chain employs TRBV13 and TRBJ2-1; D is uncertain. Germline CDR1 reads PRHDT; CDR2 reads FYEKMQ (reference sequence). Trimming cost V 9 bases and J 3 bases, with 15 bases left between them. CDR3 length: 14 residues. CDR3 loop: CASSPPASYNEQFF. The DNA of the CDR3 is TGTGCCAGTTCCCCACCGGCGAGCTACAATGAGCAGTTCTTC.

The table lists this clone with a few counts. The chain's CDR3 is CASSRDSSNTEAFF. Written as DNA, the CDR3 is TGCGCCAGCAGCCGGGACAGCTCGAACACTGAAGCTTTCTTT. The rearrangement uses TRBV5-1 and TRBJ1-1; 7 nucleotides line up with TRBD1. The CDR3 runs 14 residues. Germline V gene lookup returns CDR1 SGHRS and CDR2 YFSETQ. Losses at the gene ends were 4 bases for V and 1 base for J; bases not matched to a gene: 4.

This clone has a single count. The chain carries TRBV7-7 and TRBJ2-5; 8 bases line up with TRBD1. The DNA end favors TRBJ2-7, so the J call may be wrong. The CDR3 length is 13 residues. Germline V lookup: CDR1 SSHAT, CDR2 FNYEAQ (reference sequence). The CDR3 sequence: CASSPDRGYEQYF. CDR3 bases: TGTGCCAGCAGCCCCGACAGGGGCTACGAGCAGTACTTC.

This clone has only a few counts. The V gene is TRBV7-2, the J gene TRBJ1-1; D is unclear. V lost 5 bases and J lost 0, with 10 bases in between. Germline loops: CDR1 SGHTA, CDR2 FQGNSA. This CDR3 is built from 14 residues. CDR3 sequence reads: CASSRSRMNTEAFF. Here the CDR3 DNA reads TGTGCCAGCAGCCGGAGCCGCATGAACACTGAAGCTTTCTTT. Together with reference TRBV7-2 and TRBJ1-1, the CDR3 gives the full variable domain: GAGVSQSPSNKVTEKGKDVELRCDPISGHTALYWYRQSLGQGLEFLIYFQGNSAPDKSGLPSDRFSAERTGGSVSTLTIQRTQQEDSAVYLCASSRSRMNTEAFFGQGTRLTVV.

This chain links TRBV29-1 with TRBJ2-1; unclear D gene. V was shortened by 5 bases and J by 4 bases, with 9 bases between the two germline ends. Per germline, CDR1 SQVTM and CDR2 ANQGSEA. The CDR3 spans 12 residues. In DNA, the CDR3 is TGCAGCGTTCGTCCAGATTACAATGAGCAGTTCTTC. It is translated as CSVRPDYNEQFF.

The rearrangement joins TRBV7-9 to TRBJ2-1, with 12 positions matching TRBD2. CDR1 and CDR2 from the germline V gene are SEHNR and FQNEAQ (reference sequence). This CDR3 is built from 16 residues. J gave up 0 bases and V 5 bases, and 2 bases lay outside the gene matches. CDR3 DNA sequence: TGTGCCAGCAGCGGGACTAGCGGGCTCTCCTACAATGAGCAGTTCTTC. Its protein is CASSGTSGLSYNEQFF. The variable domain in full, completed from reference TRBV7-9 and TRBJ2-1, reads DTGVSQNPRHKITKRGQNVTFRCDPISEHNRLYWYRQTLGQGPEFLTYFQNEAQLEKSRLLSDRFSAERPKGSFSTLEIQRTEQGDSAMYLCASSGTSGLSYNEQFFGPGTRLTVL.

The V and J genes are TRBV5-4 and TRBJ2-1, with D unresolved. The CDR3 totals 15 residues. Looked up from germline, CDR1 is SGHNT and CDR2 is YYREEE (reference sequence). Trimming stripped 5 bases from V and 8 bases from J, with 20 bases between. The CDR3 DNA follows: TGTGCCAGCAGTTTAAGGGCGGCGAGGAGTTATGAGCAGTTCTTC. The encoded protein is CASSLRAARSYEQFF.

The V and J genes are TRBV5-1 and TRBJ2-3; 8 bases agree with TRBD1. The J segment lost 3 bases and the V segment lost 4 bases, leaving 4 bases of the junction unmatched. Germline V gene data show CDR1 as SGHRS and CDR2 as YFSETQ. This CDR3 region has 14 residues. Here the CDR3 DNA reads TGCGCCAGCAGCCTGGGACAGGAGACAGATACGCAGTATTTT. Translated, it gives CASSLGQETDTQYF.

V and J are TRBV5-1 and TRBJ2-3, with TRBD1 matching over 9 bases. Looked up from germline, CDR1 is SGHRS and CDR2 is YFSETQ. The CDR3 covers 14 residues. J lost 3 bases, V lost 5 bases, and 4 bases had no gene match. The CDR3 DNA reads TGCGCCAGCAGGTCGGGACAGGGAACAGATACGCAGTATTTT. Protein product: CASRSGQGTDTQYF.

J is TRBJ2-7 and V is TRBV7-8; 8 bases fit TRBD1. Trimming at V came to 4 bases and at J to 0 bases, leaving 5 bases not matched to a gene. Germline V gives CDR1 SGHVS, CDR2 FQNEAQ. This CDR3 is 15 amino acids long. In nucleotides, the CDR3 is TGTGCCAGCAGCTCGGACAGGGCGAGCTCCTACGAGCAGTACTTC. Its protein is CASSSDRASSYEQYF.

J is TRBJ2-2 and V is TRBV15; 10 bases are a match to TRBD2. The CDR3 length is 16 residues. Germline trimming cut 5 bases from V and 1 base from J; bases unmatched to any gene: 4. Germline V gene sequence: CDR1 LNHNV, CDR2 YYDKDF (reference sequence). CDR3 nucleotides: TGTGCCACCAGCGACCGACTAGCGGGGAACACCGGGGAGCTGTTTTTT. The encoded protein is CATSDRLAGNTGELFF.

The chain recombines TRBV5-1 with TRBJ2-3, with D perhaps TRBD1 or TRBD2 (5 bases each). Germline V gene lookup returns CDR1 SGHRS and CDR2 YFSETQ. The CDR3 totals 16 residues. V was shortened by 3 bases and J by 0 bases, with 14 bases between the two germline ends. DNA of the CDR3: TGCGCCAGCAGCTCTATTGGGGACGTTAGCACAGATACGCAGTATTTT. Protein: CASSSIGDVSTDTQYF.

The chain couples TRBV19 to TRBJ1-1; the D gene is possibly TRBD1 (5 bases). The CDR3 sequence is 14 residues long. Trimming cost V 9 bases and J 7 bases, with 21 bases left between them. From germline, CDR1 is LNHDA and CDR2 SQIVND (reference sequence). CDR3 nucleotides: TGTGCCAGCACTTTAGTGGACGGACACCTTGAAGCTTTCTTT. Translated, it gives CASTLVDGHLEAFF.

This clone was found a few times. The J gene is TRBJ1-1, the V gene TRBV28, with unresolved D. With 1 base removed from V and 10 bases from J, the gap between germline ends came to 10 bases. Germline V gene lookup returns CDR1 MDHEN and CDR2 SYDVKM. CDR3 length: 12 residues. CDR3 in amino acids: CASSLFGLVAFF. The CDR3 DNA follows: TGTGCCAGCAGTTTATTTGGCCTAGTAGCTTTCTTT.

The rearrangement joins TRBV7-9 to TRBJ2-1, with 13 bases fitting TRBD2. The CDR3 loop spans 19 amino acids. The J segment lost 5 bases and the V segment lost 3 bases, leaving 13 bases of the junction unmatched. In germline, CDR1 is SEHNR, CDR2 FQNEAQ (reference sequence). Written as DNA, the CDR3 is TGTGCCAGCAGCTTGGGCGCGACTAGCGGGAGGATGTCCCACAATGAGCAGTTCTTC. Translation: CASSLGATSGRMSHNEQFF.

This clone occurred a few times. The rearrangement joins TRBV5-1 to TRBJ2-1; 10 bases are shared with TRBD2. Germline lookup yields CDR1 SGHRS and CDR2 YFSETQ. V gave up 0 bases and J gave up 6 bases; unmatched junction bases: 3. CDR3 length: 15 amino acids. The CDR3 reads CASSLVLAGVNEQFF. The CDR3 DNA reads as TGCGCCAGCAGCTTGGTCCTAGCGGGAGTCAATGAGCAGTTCTTC.

The V gene is TRBV18, the J gene TRBJ1-2; possibly TRBD1 for D (5 bases). In germline, CDR1 is KGHSH, CDR2 LQKENI. V was cut by 5 bases and J by 7 bases, with 20 bases left in between. The CDR3 runs 15 residues. The CDR3 DNA is TGTGCCAGCTCAGCATCGGGGGTCGATGGTTTTGGCTACACCTTC. Amino acids: CASSASGVDGFGYTF.

The rearrangement uses TRBV18 and TRBJ1-1, with D perhaps TRBD1 (6 bases). Per germline, CDR1 KGHSH and CDR2 LQKENI. Trimming stripped 6 bases from V and 8 bases from J, with 19 bases between. This CDR3 is built from 14 residues. The CDR3 sequence is CASSQSGGASEAFF. CDR3 nucleotide sequence: TGTGCCAGCTCCCAGAGTGGGGGGGCGTCGGAAGCTTTCTTT. Supplemented by reference TRBV18 and TRBJ1-1, the full variable domain reads NAGVMQNPRHLVRRRGQEARLRCSPMKGHSHVYWYRQLPEEGLKFMVYLQKENIIDESGMPKERFSAEFPKEGPSILRIQQVVRGDSAAYFCASSQSGGASEAFFGQGTRLTVV.